The clone carrying this TCR beta chain turned up a few times. This record belongs to a study of T cells of healthy individuals. MiXCR, run by TCRdb on the 5' RACE reads, gives a single entry per CDR3 protein. The repertoire includes 65,000 to 95,000 distinct CDR3 sequences, approximately 5.4% of them detected once, and around 6.9% sits in the top ten. This clonotype was obtained from a female donor in good health.

CDR3 DNA: TGTGCCAGCAGTGACGAGAGCGGGAGTTACAATGAGCAGTTCTTC. Translation: CASSDESGSYNEQFF. The J gene is TRBJ2-1, the V gene TRBV25-1; TRBD2 matches 8 bases. There are 15 residues in the CDR3. With 3 bases clipped from V and 4 bases from J, the junction kept 5 bases outside the gene matches. CDR1 and CDR2 (germline): MGHDK, SYGVNS.